This TCR beta chain stems from a study of CD8+ T cells in alopecia areata. The sample holds one count of this clone. The germline V gene has CDR1 LGHNA and CDR2 YSLEER. The CDR3 length is 17 residues. V lost 0 bases, J lost 0 bases, and 14 bases lay in between. The authors extracted RNA and reverse transcribed it into cDNA as the sequencing template. This table comes from immunoSEQ multiplex PCR, and its TCRdb copy is limited to in-frame clones, with some not included. The sample holds approximately 29,000 clones, 60% to 85% seen once. Sequenced sample: NKG2D-low CD8+ T cells sorted from blood. This rearrangement joins TRBV4-3 to TRBJ2-5; D is possibly TRBD1 or TRBD2 (5 bases each). The TCR originated in a human donor with alopecia areata. The CDR3 nucleotides read TGCGCCAGCAGCCAAGACCAACAGGCGGGTTACCAAGAGACCCAGTACTTC. This gives the protein CASSQDQQAGYQETQYF.